This TCR beta chain is from a study of shared clonotypes between healthy human individuals. Germline assignment: CDR1 LGHNA and CDR2 YNFKEQ. CDR3 length equals 13 residues. Sequencing was performed with immunoSEQ multiplex PCR; in TCRdb, only in-frame clones are kept and a portion is missing. This repertoire shows about 520,000 clones, 81% found once; its top ten account for over 9.5%. Donors were healthy HIV-negative adults without recently reported acute infections or vaccinations. As concerns this clone: A far more abundant clone sits one base away, making this likely a read error.

The source material was PBMCs. This clonotype was obtained from a woman aged 40 to 50 in good health. Some clones in this sample may be carry-over from other donors' samples. The chain combines TRBV4-2 with TRBJ2-1; TRBD1 is a possible D gene (7 bases). Written as DNA, the CDR3 is TGTGCCATCAGCCTAGGGGGCGGGGATGAGCAGTTCTTC. Protein: CAISLGGGDEQFF.